This T cell receptor (beta chain) appears in the sequencing data of a study of T-cell reconstitution after alpha-beta-depleted transplantation in children (dated by TCRdb to about 2016). The study in broad terms: Using TCR repertoire profiling, the study quantitatively followed how T-cell immune reconstitution unfolded in children after TCRalphabeta/CD19-depleted allogeneic hematopoietic cell transplantation.

Libraries were prepared through PCR. Sequencing took place on an Illumina HiSeq 2500. To normalize quantification of the TCRbeta repertoire, the TCR libraries were built with molecular barcoding that relied on unique molecular identifiers. The public sequencing data were trimmed at Q25 with fastp and processed into clonotypes with MiXCR by TCRdb, which kept only in-frame beta chains. Identical CDR3 proteins give one entry, which carries the most common genes and DNA. Across this sample there are fewer than 350,000 distinct CDR3 sequences, with over 9% seen only once. Less than 9% of the sample belongs to the ten largest clones. On this clonotype itself: Its cognate antigen has yet to be identified. There are no base qualities to consult, and no much larger clone falls within one base.

The paper's findings and limits, for the study overall: In some patients, the high TCRbeta diversity seen at day 60 was put down to recipient T cells and intrathymic progenitors that had survived conditioning. Apparently early alphabetaT-cell count recovery about two months after transplant reportedly relied on only several hundred rapidly expanded clones derived from non-depleted graft cells. Hyperexpanded clone frequencies declined over subsequent months; after one year, T-cell counts and TCRbeta diversity were mostly attributed to newly produced T cells.

In the paper's terms, the treatment or condition label means: allogeneic hematopoietic cell transplantation with graft depleted of TCRalphabeta T cells and CD19 B cells. The transplant recipients were children given TCRalphabeta/CD19-depleted allogeneic hematopoietic cell grafts. V loses 1 base, J loses 3 bases, and the germline ends lie 10 bases apart. In the germline V gene, CDR1 corresponds to SGHVS and CDR2 to FQNEAQ. The CDR3, cysteine through phenylalanine, is 14 amino acids long. The CDR3 DNA has 42 bases and is translated from base 1. The specimen comprised PBMCs, sampled before TCRalphabeta/CD19-depleted stem cell transplant. The sequence came from a boy under three years old with acute myeloid leukemia, due to receive a stem cell transplant. The receptor chain draws on TRBV7-8 and TRBJ2-7, with an unclear D gene assignment. The DNA sequence is given as TGTGCCAGCAGCTTAGAATCACGAGGCTACGAGCAGTACTTC. Protein translation: CASSLESRGYEQYF. Joined to the reference TRBV7-8 and TRBJ2-7 proteins, this CDR3 gives the full variable domain: GAGVSQSPRYKVAKRGQDVALRCDPISGHVSLFWYQQALGQGPEFLTYFQNEAQLDKSGLPSDRFFAERPEGSVSTLKIQRTQQEDSAVYLCASSLESRGYEQYFGPGTRLTVT.